This T cell receptor beta chain was profiled in a study of blood T cells in healthy people across ages. Study observations and caveats: Donor CMV infection status was unknown, possibly confounding age-related changes in expanded clonotypes. Strong correlation was found linking TCR beta diversity to naive T cell percentage.

Sample-barcoded 5' priming and a J-beta primer mix drove a second PCR of about 7 to 12 cycles. A 12-random-nucleotide template-switch adaptor tagged each cDNA molecule. TCRdb re-analysed the 5' RACE reads in MiXCR, keeping a single row per CDR3 protein. The sample has 650,000 to 900,000 distinct CDR3 sequences; approximately 67% are singletons. This clonotype was recorded only once. What it recognizes is unknown. Trimming pared 4 bases from V and 5 bases from J, leaving 9 bases between. Germline loops: CDR1 MNHNY, CDR2 SVGAGI (reference sequence). The length of the CDR3 is 13 residues. This receptor was obtained from a man between 25 and 39 years old in good health. Sequenced sample: blood. The V call is TRBV6-6, the J call TRBJ1-5, with a tentative D call TRBD1 (5 bases). This CDR3 reads CASSFGADQPQHF. The CDR3 DNA follows: TGTGCCAGCAGTTTCGGGGCCGATCAGCCCCAGCATTTT.